This T cell receptor (beta chain) was obtained from a study of blood T cell repertoires in COVID-19. With 7 bases removed from V and 5 bases from J, the gap between germline ends came to 15 bases. CDR1 is LNHDA and CDR2 is SQIVND in the germline V gene (reference sequence). This CDR3 spans 13 amino acids. Sequenced by immunoSEQ multiplex PCR; TCRdb stores in-frame clones only, minus some. The table has 130,000 or so clones, around 90% seen once. The chain has TRBV19 and TRBJ2-7, with TRBD1 as a possible D gene (6 bases). The specimen was peripheral blood. This receptor was taken from a human donor with COVID-19, enrolled during active disease. The donor label of this sample is uncertain. CDR3 amino acids: CASKTSAGDEQYF. DNA of the CDR3: TGTGCCAGTAAAACCTCGGCAGGGGACGAGCAGTACTTC. The entire variable domain, with the rest obtained from reference TRBV19 and TRBJ2-7, is as follows: DGGITQSPKYLFRKEGQNVTLSCEQNLNHDAMYWYRQDPGQGLRLIYYSQIVNDFQKGDIAEGYSVSREKKESFPLTVTSAQKNPTAFYLCASKTSAGDEQYFGPGTRLTVT.